This TCR beta chain was sequenced during a study of cytotoxic CD8 clonotypes in ibrutinib-treated CLL. Background on the study: Productive templates per sample averaged roughly 230,000; productive rearrangements, 80,000 to 95,000. The study, taken as a whole, reports: Contraction or stability on treatment was seen for public clonotypes, which were uncommon. Clonality went up at the time of ibrutinib response, stayed stable in sustained remission, and later dropped back toward its baseline level at progression.

This CDR3 is 14 amino acids long. The germline V and J ends were trimmed by 4 bases and 1 base, with 11 bases remaining between them. The germline CDR1 and CDR2 sequences are SGHRS and YFSETQ. Some clones are missing from TCRdb's copy, which holds only in-frame ones; the method was immunoSEQ multiplex PCR. The repertoire holds about 68,000 clones, with approximately 70% as singletons. Concerning this clone: Its specificity is not known.

The TCR was taken from a human donor with chronic lymphocytic leukemia. The material sequenced was PBMCs, taken after 12 months of ibrutinib treatment. The chain uses TRBV5-1 and TRBJ1-1, with no clear D. As DNA, the CDR3 is TGCGCCAGCAGCGACCGGGCGGCGAACACTGAAGCTTTCTTT. It encodes CASSDRAANTEAFF.